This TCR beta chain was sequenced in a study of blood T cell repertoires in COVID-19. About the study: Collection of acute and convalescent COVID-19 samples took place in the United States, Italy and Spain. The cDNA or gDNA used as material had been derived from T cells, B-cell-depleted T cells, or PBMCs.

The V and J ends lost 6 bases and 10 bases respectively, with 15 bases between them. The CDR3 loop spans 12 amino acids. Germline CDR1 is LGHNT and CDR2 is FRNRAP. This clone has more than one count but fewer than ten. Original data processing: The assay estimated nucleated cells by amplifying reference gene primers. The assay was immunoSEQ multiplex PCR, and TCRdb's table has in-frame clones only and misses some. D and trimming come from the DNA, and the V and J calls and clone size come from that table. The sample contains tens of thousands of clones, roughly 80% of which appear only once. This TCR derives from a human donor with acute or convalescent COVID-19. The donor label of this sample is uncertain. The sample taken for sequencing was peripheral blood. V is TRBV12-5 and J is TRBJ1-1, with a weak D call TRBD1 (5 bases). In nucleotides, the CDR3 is TGTGCTAGTGGCACCCCCGGGGGAGGAGCTTTCTTT. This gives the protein CASGTPGGGAFF.